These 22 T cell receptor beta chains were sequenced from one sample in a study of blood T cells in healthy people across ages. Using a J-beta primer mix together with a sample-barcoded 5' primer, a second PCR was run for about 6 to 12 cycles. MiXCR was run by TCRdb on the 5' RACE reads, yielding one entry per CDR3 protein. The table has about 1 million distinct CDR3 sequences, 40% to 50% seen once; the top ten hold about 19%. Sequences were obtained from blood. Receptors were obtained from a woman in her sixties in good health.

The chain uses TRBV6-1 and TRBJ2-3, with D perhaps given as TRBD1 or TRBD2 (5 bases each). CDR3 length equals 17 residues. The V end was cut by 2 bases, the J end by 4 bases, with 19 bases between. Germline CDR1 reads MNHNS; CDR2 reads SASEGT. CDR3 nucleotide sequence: TGTGCCAGCAGTGAAAAGTCCGCGGCAGTGGGACCAGATACGCAGTATTTT. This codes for CASSEKSAAVGPDTQYF.

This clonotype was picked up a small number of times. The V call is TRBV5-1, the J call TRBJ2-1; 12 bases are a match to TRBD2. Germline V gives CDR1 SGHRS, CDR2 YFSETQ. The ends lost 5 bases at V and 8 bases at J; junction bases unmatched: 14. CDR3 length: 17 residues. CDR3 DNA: TGCGCCAGCAGTAAGACTAGCGGGAGTGCCATGGTTCATGAGCAGTTCTTC. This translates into CASSKTSGSAMVHEQFF. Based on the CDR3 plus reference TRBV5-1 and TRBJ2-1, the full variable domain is KAGVTQTPRYLIKTRGQQVTLSCSPISGHRSVSWYQQTPGQGLQFLFEYFSETQRNKGNFPGRFSGRQFSNSRSEMNVSTLELGDSALYLCASSKTSGSAMVHEQFFGPGTRLTVL.

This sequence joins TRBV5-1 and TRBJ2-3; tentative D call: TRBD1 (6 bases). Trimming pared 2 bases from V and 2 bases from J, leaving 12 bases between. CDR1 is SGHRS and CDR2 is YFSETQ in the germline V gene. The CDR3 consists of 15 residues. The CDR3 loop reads CASSFRDKDTDTQYF. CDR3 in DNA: TGCGCCAGCAGCTTCCGGGACAAAGACACAGATACGCAGTATTTT. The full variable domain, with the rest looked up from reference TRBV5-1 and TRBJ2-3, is KAGVTQTPRYLIKTRGQQVTLSCSPISGHRSVSWYQQTPGQGLQFLFEYFSETQRNKGNFPGRFSGRQFSNSRSEMNVSTLELGDSALYLCASSFRDKDTDTQYFGPGTRLTVL.

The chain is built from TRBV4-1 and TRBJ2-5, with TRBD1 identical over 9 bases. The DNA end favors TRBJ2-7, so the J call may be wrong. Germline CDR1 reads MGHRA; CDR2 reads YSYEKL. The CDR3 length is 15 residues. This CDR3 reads CASSPGQGSPYEQYF. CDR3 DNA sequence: TGCGCCAGCAGCCCCGGACAGGGGTCGCCCTACGAGCAGTACTTC.

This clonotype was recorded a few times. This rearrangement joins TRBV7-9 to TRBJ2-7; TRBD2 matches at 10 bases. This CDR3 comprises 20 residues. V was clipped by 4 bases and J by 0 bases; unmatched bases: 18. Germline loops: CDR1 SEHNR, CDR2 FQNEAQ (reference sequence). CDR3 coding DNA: TGTGCCAGCAGCTCAGCCCGTCTAGCGGGAGACCTTTCCTTCTCCTACGAGCAGTACTTC. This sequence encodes CASSSARLAGDLSFSYEQYF.

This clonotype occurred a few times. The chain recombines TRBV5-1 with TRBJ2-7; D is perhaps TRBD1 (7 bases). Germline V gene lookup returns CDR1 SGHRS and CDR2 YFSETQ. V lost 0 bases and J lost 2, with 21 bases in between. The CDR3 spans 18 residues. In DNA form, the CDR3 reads TGCGCCAGCAGCTTGGTACCAGGGAGGAGACAGGGTACCTACGAGCAGTACTTC. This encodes CASSLVPGRRQGTYEQYF.

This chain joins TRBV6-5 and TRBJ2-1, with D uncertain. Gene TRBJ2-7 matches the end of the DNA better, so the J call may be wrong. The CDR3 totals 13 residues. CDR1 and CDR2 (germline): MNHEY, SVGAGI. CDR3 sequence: CASSYSAYNEQYF. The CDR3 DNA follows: TGTGCCAGCAGTTACTCGGCCTACAATGAGCAGTACTTC.

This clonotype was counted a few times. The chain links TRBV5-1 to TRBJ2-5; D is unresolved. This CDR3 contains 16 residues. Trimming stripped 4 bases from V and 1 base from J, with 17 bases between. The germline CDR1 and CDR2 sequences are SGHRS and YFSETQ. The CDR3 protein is CASSPSTRTLQETQYF. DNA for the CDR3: TGCGCCAGCAGCCCGTCTACCCGGACCCTCCAAGAGACCCAGTACTTC. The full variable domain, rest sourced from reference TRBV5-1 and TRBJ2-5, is KAGVTQTPRYLIKTRGQQVTLSCSPISGHRSVSWYQQTPGQGLQFLFEYFSETQRNKGNFPGRFSGRQFSNSRSEMNVSTLELGDSALYLCASSPSTRTLQETQYFGPGTRLLVL.

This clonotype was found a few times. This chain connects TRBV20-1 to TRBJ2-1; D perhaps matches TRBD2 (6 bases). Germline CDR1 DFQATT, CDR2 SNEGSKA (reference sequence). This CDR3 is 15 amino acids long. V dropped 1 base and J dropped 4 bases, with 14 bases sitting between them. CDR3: CSARGVGGSYNEQFF. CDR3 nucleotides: TGCAGTGCTAGAGGAGTCGGGGGTTCTTACAATGAGCAGTTCTTC.

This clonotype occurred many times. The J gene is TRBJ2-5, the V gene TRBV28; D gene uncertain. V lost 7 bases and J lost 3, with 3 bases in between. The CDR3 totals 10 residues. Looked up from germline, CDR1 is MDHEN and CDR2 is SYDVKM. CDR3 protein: CASKEETQYF. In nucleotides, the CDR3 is TGTGCCAGCAAAGAAGAGACCCAGTACTTC.

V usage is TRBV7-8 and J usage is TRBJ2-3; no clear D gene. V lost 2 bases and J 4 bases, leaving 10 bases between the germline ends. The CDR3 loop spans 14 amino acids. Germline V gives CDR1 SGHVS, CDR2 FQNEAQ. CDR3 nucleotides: TGTGCCAGCAGCTTATCGCGCCACGCAGATACGCAGTATTTT. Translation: CASSLSRHADTQYF.

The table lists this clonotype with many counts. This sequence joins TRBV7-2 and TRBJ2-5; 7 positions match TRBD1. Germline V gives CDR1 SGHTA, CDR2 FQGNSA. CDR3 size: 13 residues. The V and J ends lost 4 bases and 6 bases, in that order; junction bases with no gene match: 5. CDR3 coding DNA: TGTGCCAGCAGCTCCGACAGGGAAAAGACCCAGTACTTC. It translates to CASSSDREKTQYF.

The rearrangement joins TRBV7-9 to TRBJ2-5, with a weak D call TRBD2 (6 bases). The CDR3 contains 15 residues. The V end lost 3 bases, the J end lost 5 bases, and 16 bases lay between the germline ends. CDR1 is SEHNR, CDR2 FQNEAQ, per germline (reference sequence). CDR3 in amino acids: CASSLGGGPRETQYF. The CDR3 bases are TGTGCCAGCAGCTTGGGTGGAGGGCCGAGGGAGACCCAGTACTTC.

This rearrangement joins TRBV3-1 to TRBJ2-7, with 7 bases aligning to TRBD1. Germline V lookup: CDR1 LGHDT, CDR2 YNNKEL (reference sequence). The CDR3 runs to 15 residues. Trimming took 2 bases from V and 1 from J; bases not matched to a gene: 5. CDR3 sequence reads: CASSQNGGQSYEQYF. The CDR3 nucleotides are TGTGCCAGCAGCCAAAATGGGGGACAGTCCTACGAGCAGTACTTC.

The CDR3, as DNA: TGTGCCAGCAGTAAGACTTGGACCGGGGAGCTGTTTTTT. Protein sequence: CASSKTWTGELFF. The chain joins TRBV6-2 or TRBV6-3 to TRBJ2-2, with unresolved D. CDR3 length: 13 amino acids. V was clipped by 5 bases and J by 5 bases, with 9 bases between them. CDR1 and CDR2 (germline): MNHEY, SVGEGT.

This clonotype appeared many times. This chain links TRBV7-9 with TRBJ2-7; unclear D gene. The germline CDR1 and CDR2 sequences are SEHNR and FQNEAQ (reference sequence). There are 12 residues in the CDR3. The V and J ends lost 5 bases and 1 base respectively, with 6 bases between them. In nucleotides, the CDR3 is TGTGCCAGCAGCCCCCCTTCCTACGAGCAGTACTTC. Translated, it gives CASSPPSYEQYF.

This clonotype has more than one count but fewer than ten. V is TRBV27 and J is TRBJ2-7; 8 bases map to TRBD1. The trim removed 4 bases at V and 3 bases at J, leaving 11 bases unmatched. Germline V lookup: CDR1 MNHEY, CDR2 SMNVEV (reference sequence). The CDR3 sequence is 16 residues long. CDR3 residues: CASSSRRGQGLYEQYF. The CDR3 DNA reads TGTGCCAGCAGTTCCCGCCGAGGACAGGGACTCTACGAGCAGTACTTC.

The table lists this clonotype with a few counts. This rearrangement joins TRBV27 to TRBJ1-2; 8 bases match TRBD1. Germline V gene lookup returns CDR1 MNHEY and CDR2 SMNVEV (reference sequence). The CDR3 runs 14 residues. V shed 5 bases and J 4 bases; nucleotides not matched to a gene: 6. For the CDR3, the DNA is TGTGCCAGCAGTCGAGGACAGGGTTCCTATGGCTACACCTTC. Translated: CASSRGQGSYGYTF.

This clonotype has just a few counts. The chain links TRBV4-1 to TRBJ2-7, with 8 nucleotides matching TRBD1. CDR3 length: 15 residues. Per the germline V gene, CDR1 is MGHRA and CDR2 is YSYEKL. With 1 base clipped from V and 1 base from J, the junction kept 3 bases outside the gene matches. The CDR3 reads CASSQGTGWSYEQYF. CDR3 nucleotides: TGCGCCAGCAGCCAAGGGACAGGGTGGTCCTACGAGCAGTACTTC.

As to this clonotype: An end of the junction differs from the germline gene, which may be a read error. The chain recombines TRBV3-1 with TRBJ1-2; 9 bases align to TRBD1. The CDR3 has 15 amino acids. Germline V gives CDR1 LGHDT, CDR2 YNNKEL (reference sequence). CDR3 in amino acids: CASSPSDRGTYGHTF. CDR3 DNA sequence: TGTGCCAGCAGCCCTTCGGACAGGGGCACCTATGGCCACACCTTC.

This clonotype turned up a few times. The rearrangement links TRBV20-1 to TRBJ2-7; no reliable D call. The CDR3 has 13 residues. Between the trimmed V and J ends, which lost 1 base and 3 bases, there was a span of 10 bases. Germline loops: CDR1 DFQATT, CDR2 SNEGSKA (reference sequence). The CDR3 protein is CSARGGSLYEQYF. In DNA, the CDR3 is TGCAGTGCTAGAGGGGGTAGCCTCTACGAGCAGTACTTC.

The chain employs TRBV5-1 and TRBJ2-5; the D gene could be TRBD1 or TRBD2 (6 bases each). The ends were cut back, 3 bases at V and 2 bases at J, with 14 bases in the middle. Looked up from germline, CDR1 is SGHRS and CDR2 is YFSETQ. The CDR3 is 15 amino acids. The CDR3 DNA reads TGCGCCAGCAGCTCATCGGGGGCGAAGCAAGAGACCCAGTACTTC. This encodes CASSSSGAKQETQYF.